This TCR beta chain derives from a study of tumor-infiltrating lymphocytes in primary liver carcinoma. Study observations and caveats: Tumor region pairs showed greater overlap than either tumor-adjacent or tumor-blood pairs did.

Points on this clonotype: The antigen remains undetermined. A much larger clonotype is one base distant, so this may be a read error.

Starting material of 500 ng total RNA yielded TCR beta cDNA via a constant-region primer. Three-round nested multiplex PCR performed with slightly modified ARM-PCR produced the TCR beta libraries. The opening two PCR rounds, around 9 cycles each, paired TRBV1-TRBV30 forward primers with a C-beta reverse primer. Each CDR3 protein gets one entry after TCRdb re-called the multiplex PCR reads with MiXCR. The table includes fewer than 400,000 distinct CDR3 sequences, more than 55% detected once. CDR3 size: 13 residues. Germline CDR1 SQVTM, CDR2 ANQGSEA. The authors took blood RNA from unsorted whole blood and also extracted germline DNA.

The receptor was isolated from a man aged 35 to 55 with primary liver carcinoma and hepatitis B virus infection. Sequencing was carried out using peripheral blood. This chain links TRBV29-1 with TRBJ2-7, with D perhaps matching TRBD1 or TRBD2 (6 bases each). The DNA for the CDR3 is TGCAACGTTGGAGGGGGTGGGTCCTACGAGCAGTACTTC. Encoded protein: CNVGGGGSYEQYF.